A selection of T cell receptor beta chains follows, all from one sample in a study of shared clonotypes between healthy human individuals. TCRdb's table, derived via immunoSEQ multiplex PCR, lists solely in-frame clones and lacks some. The table has almost 700,000 clones, just over 90% seen once; the top ten hold approximately 24%. The sequenced material came from naive CD8+ T cells sorted from blood. The receptors stem from a young man in good health. The CDR3 runs from the conserved cysteine through the conserved F or W. Each record gives: V gene, J gene, D gene, clone size, CDR3 protein, CDR3 DNA. D genes are given only for firm matches. Not all rows give a size; the values are once, few, many and, for expanded clones, a class.

v_gene: TRBV4-1; j_gene: TRBJ2-7; d_gene: .; abundance: few; CDR3aa: CASSVRQDSYEQYF; CDR3nt: TGCGCCAGCAGCGTACGACAGGACAGCTACGAGCAGTACTTC
v_gene: TRBV14; j_gene: TRBJ2-1; d_gene: TRBD2; abundance: .; CDR3aa: CASSQGLTPRGNEQFF; CDR3nt: TGTGCCAGCAGCCAGGGACTAACCCCTCGTGGTAATGAGCAGTTCTTC
v_gene: TRBV27; j_gene: TRBJ2-2; d_gene: .; abundance: .; CDR3aa: CASSLGSAGELFF; CDR3nt: TGTGCCAGCAGTTTGGGTTCCGCCGGGGAGCTGTTTTTT
v_gene: TRBV27; j_gene: TRBJ2-1; d_gene: TRBD2; abundance: .; CDR3aa: CASSPGTSGNYNEQFF; CDR3nt: TGTGCCAGCAGCCCCGGGACTAGCGGGAACTACAATGAGCAGTTCTTC
v_gene: TRBV27; j_gene: TRBJ2-3; d_gene: .; abundance: .; CDR3aa: CASSLSLRDTQYF; CDR3nt: TGTGCCAGCAGTTTATCCCTTAGAGATACGCAGTATTTT
v_gene: TRBV28; j_gene: TRBJ2-7; d_gene: .; abundance: .; CDR3aa: CASSETGSYEQYF; CDR3nt: TGTGCCAGCAGTGAGACCGGGTCCTACGAGCAGTACTTC
v_gene: TRBV7-9; j_gene: TRBJ2-7; d_gene: .; abundance: .; CDR3aa: CASSLPSYEQYF; CDR3nt: TGTGCCAGCAGTTTGCCCTCCTACGAGCAGTACTTC
v_gene: TRBV4-2; j_gene: TRBJ1-5; d_gene: .; abundance: few; CDR3aa: CASSQGPGNSNQPQHF; CDR3nt: TGTGCCAGCAGCCAAGGTCCAGGGAATAGCAATCAGCCCCAGCATTTT
v_gene: TRBV10-2; j_gene: TRBJ2-1; d_gene: .; abundance: .; CDR3aa: CASRDTGNGEQFF; CDR3nt: TGCGCCAGCAGGGATACAGGGAATGGTGAGCAGTTCTTC
v_gene: TRBV27; j_gene: TRBJ2-7; d_gene: TRBD1; abundance: .; CDR3aa: CASSPAQGAPYEQYF; CDR3nt: TGTGCCAGCAGTCCCGCGCAGGGGGCGCCCTACGAGCAGTACTTC
v_gene: TRBV7-9; j_gene: TRBJ2-3; d_gene: .; abundance: .; CDR3aa: CASSKARDGHTDTQYF; CDR3nt: TGTGCCAGCAGCAAAGCCCGGGACGGTCACACAGATACGCAGTATTTT
v_gene: TRBV7-8; j_gene: TRBJ1-1; d_gene: TRBD1; abundance: .; CDR3aa: CASRTGTMNTEAFF; CDR3nt: TGTGCCAGTAGGACAGGGACCATGAACACTGAAGCTTTCTTT
v_gene: TRBV7-6; j_gene: TRBJ2-7; d_gene: .; abundance: .; CDR3aa: CASSLASGVRSSYEQYF; CDR3nt: TGTGCCAGCAGCTTAGCATCTGGGGTTCGGAGCTCCTACGAGCAGTACTTC
v_gene: TRBV21-1; j_gene: TRBJ1-3; d_gene: .; abundance: .; CDR3aa: CASSKGIRAGNTIYF; CDR3nt: TGTGCCAGCAGCAAAGGAATCAGGGCCGGAAACACCATATATTTT
v_gene: TRBV21-1; j_gene: TRBJ2-7; d_gene: .; abundance: .; CDR3aa: CASSHRDWSYEQYF; CDR3nt: TGTGCCAGCAGCCACCGGGACTGGTCCTACGAGCAGTACTTC
v_gene: TRBV7-6; j_gene: TRBJ2-7; d_gene: .; abundance: .; CDR3aa: CASSSAGSPIREQYF; CDR3nt: TGTGCCAGCAGCTCAGCCGGGTCCCCTATTCGTGAGCAGTACTTC
v_gene: TRBV29-1; j_gene: TRBJ2-1; d_gene: TRBD1; abundance: .; CDR3aa: CSVEQGAENEQFF; CDR3nt: TGCAGCGTTGAGCAGGGGGCGGAAAATGAGCAGTTCTTC
v_gene: TRBV9; j_gene: TRBJ2-1; d_gene: TRBD1; abundance: .; CDR3aa: CASSPPTGSYNEQFF; CDR3nt: TGTGCCAGCAGCCCACCGACAGGGTCTTACAATGAGCAGTTCTTC
v_gene: TRBV28; j_gene: TRBJ2-1; d_gene: .; abundance: .; CDR3aa: CASKGHNEQFF; CDR3nt: TGTGCCAGCAAGGGGCATAACGAGCAGTTCTTC
v_gene: TRBV5-1; j_gene: TRBJ2-3; d_gene: .; abundance: .; CDR3aa: CASSLYRSATDTQYF; CDR3nt: TGCGCCAGCAGCTTGTACAGGTCGGCAACAGATACGCAGTATTTT
v_gene: TRBV7-9; j_gene: TRBJ2-5; d_gene: .; abundance: .; CDR3aa: CASSLGPTTFETQYF; CDR3nt: TGTGCCAGCAGCTTAGGTCCCACGACGTTCGAGACCCAGTACTTC
v_gene: TRBV11-1; j_gene: TRBJ2-1; d_gene: .; abundance: .; CDR3aa: CASRLHTSGSEQFF; CDR3nt: TGTGCCAGCAGGTTACACACTAGTGGTTCTGAGCAGTTCTTC
v_gene: TRBV25-1; j_gene: TRBJ2-1; d_gene: .; abundance: once; CDR3aa: CASRPGWGHNEQFF; CDR3nt: TGTGCCAGCCGACCAGGGTGGGGTCACAATGAGCAGTTCTTC
v_gene: TRBV29-1; j_gene: TRBJ2-3; d_gene: .; abundance: .; CDR3aa: CSVETGDTDTQYF; CDR3nt: TGCAGCGTTGAAACGGGGGATACAGATACGCAGTATTTT
v_gene: TRBV5-4; j_gene: TRBJ2-1; d_gene: .; abundance: .; CDR3aa: CASSPGDPGWNEQFF; CDR3nt: TGTGCCAGCAGCCCAGGGGATCCCGGATGGAATGAGCAGTTCTTC
v_gene: TRBV4-1; j_gene: TRBJ2-1; d_gene: .; abundance: .; CDR3aa: CASSQDSPAESYNEQFF; CDR3nt: TGCGCCAGCAGCCAAGATAGCCCAGCGGAAAGCTACAATGAGCAGTTCTTC
v_gene: TRBV4-3; j_gene: TRBJ2-1; d_gene: .; abundance: .; CDR3aa: CASSQGRGEQFF; CDR3nt: TGCGCCAGCAGCCAAGGTAGAGGTGAGCAGTTCTTC
v_gene: TRBV27; j_gene: TRBJ2-3; d_gene: TRBD2; abundance: .; CDR3aa: CASTPMGGVYTQYF; CDR3nt: TGTGCCAGCACCCCCATGGGGGGGGTTTATACGCAGTATTTT
v_gene: TRBV7-6; j_gene: TRBJ2-7; d_gene: .; abundance: .; CDR3aa: CASSLEGVSYEQYF; CDR3nt: TGTGCCAGCAGCTTAGAAGGGGTTTCCTACGAGCAGTACTTC
v_gene: TRBV18; j_gene: TRBJ1-1; d_gene: .; abundance: .; CDR3aa: CASSPVKRGTEAFF; CDR3nt: TGTGCCAGCTCACCGGTGAAACGGGGTACTGAAGCTTTCTTT
v_gene: TRBV27; j_gene: TRBJ2-2; d_gene: TRBD2; abundance: .; CDR3aa: CASSLSQLAGDTGELFF; CDR3nt: TGTGCCAGCAGTTTATCCCAACTAGCGGGAGACACCGGGGAGCTGTTTTTT
v_gene: TRBV4-2; j_gene: TRBJ2-5; d_gene: .; abundance: .; CDR3aa: CASSQPDGQETQYF; CDR3nt: TGTGCCAGCAGCCAGCCCGACGGCCAAGAGACCCAGTACTTC
v_gene: TRBV9; j_gene: TRBJ1-1; d_gene: .; abundance: .; CDR3aa: CASSGGGVNTEAFF; CDR3nt: TGTGCCAGCAGCGGAGGAGGGGTGAACACTGAAGCTTTCTTT
v_gene: TRBV27; j_gene: TRBJ1-1; d_gene: TRBD1; abundance: .; CDR3aa: CASSYNQGALNTEAFF; CDR3nt: TGTGCCAGCAGTTACAACCAGGGGGCCTTGAACACTGAAGCTTTCTTT
v_gene: TRBV7-2; j_gene: TRBJ1-4; d_gene: .; abundance: .; CDR3aa: CASSLNGGKTNEKLFF; CDR3nt: TGTGCCAGCAGCTTAAATGGAGGGAAGACTAATGAAAAACTGTTTTTT
v_gene: TRBV14; j_gene: TRBJ1-1; d_gene: .; abundance: .; CDR3aa: CASSQAGTGGPKGQKNTEAFF; CDR3nt: TGTGCCAGCAGCCAAGCCGGGACTGGTGGACCCAAGGGCCAGAAGAACACTGAAGCTTTCTTT
v_gene: TRBV29-1; j_gene: TRBJ1-5; d_gene: .; abundance: .; CDR3aa: CSVAKGGGQPQHF; CDR3nt: TGCAGCGTTGCAAAGGGGGGCGGGCAGCCCCAGCATTTT
v_gene: TRBV7-2; j_gene: TRBJ2-5; d_gene: TRBD2; abundance: .; CDR3aa: CASSLAPAGGETQYF; CDR3nt: TGTGCCAGCAGCTTAGCGCCGGCGGGGGGGGAGACCCAGTACTTC